Listed below are T cell receptor beta chains from one sample, sequenced in a study of CD8+ T cells in alopecia areata. The repertoire was sequenced with immunoSEQ multiplex PCR; TCRdb's copy has only in-frame clones and lacks some. The sample contains more than 95,000 clones, about 54% of which appear only once. Here the sequenced sample was CD8+ T cells sorted from blood, taken at week 4, from a patient treated with tofacitinib. The receptors shown here come from a human donor with alopecia areata. The CDR3 runs from the conserved cysteine through the conserved F or W. D genes are given only for firm matches. Rows give clone size only sometimes, using once, few, many, or a class for an expanded clone.

j_call: TRBJ2-7
v_call: TRBV30
d_call: TRBD1
clone_size: NA
cdr3_nt: TGTGCCTGGAGTACGGGACAGGGCTACGAGCAGTACTTC
cdr3_aa: CAWSTGQGYEQYF

j_call: TRBJ2-7
v_call: TRBV29-1
d_call: TRBD1
clone_size: NA
cdr3_nt: TGCAGCGTTGCAAAGGACAGGGGTTACGAGCAGTACTTC
cdr3_aa: CSVAKDRGYEQYF

j_call: TRBJ2-7
v_call: TRBV15
d_call: TRBD1
clone_size: NA
cdr3_nt: TGTGCCACCACCAGGACAGGGGATAACGAGCAGTACTTC
cdr3_aa: CATTRTGDNEQYF

j_call: TRBJ1-1
v_call: TRBV13
d_call: NA
clone_size: NA
cdr3_nt: TGTGCCAGCAGCTTGGGGGCGGCTGAAGCTTTCTTT
cdr3_aa: CASSLGAAEAFF

j_call: TRBJ2-5
v_call: TRBV27
d_call: NA
clone_size: NA
cdr3_nt: TGTGCCAGCAGTCCCGGACCTGGGAAGACCCAGTACTTC
cdr3_aa: CASSPGPGKTQYF

j_call: TRBJ2-5
v_call: TRBV4-1
d_call: NA
clone_size: NA
cdr3_nt: TGCGCCAGCAGCCAAGGTTTCGAGGGGGGGGCCCAGTACTTC
cdr3_aa: CASSQGFEGGAQYF

j_call: TRBJ2-7
v_call: TRBV30
d_call: NA
clone_size: few
cdr3_nt: TGTGCCTGGAGTGTAGGGACCTACGAGCAGTACTTC
cdr3_aa: CAWSVGTYEQYF

j_call: TRBJ2-3
v_call: TRBV2
d_call: NA
clone_size: NA
cdr3_nt: TGCTTCTCGGGGGATGGAACCCTCACAGATACGCAGTATTTT
cdr3_aa: CFSGDGTLTDTQYF

j_call: TRBJ2-3
v_call: TRBV5-1
d_call: TRBD2
clone_size: few
cdr3_nt: TGCGCCAGCGGGACTAGCGGGGGCCGGGATACGCAGTATTTT
cdr3_aa: CASGTSGGRDTQYF

j_call: TRBJ2-7
v_call: TRBV30
d_call: TRBD2
clone_size: NA
cdr3_nt: TGTGCCTGGAGTGTAGCGGGAGGGGACCCTCCCGAGCAGTACTTC
cdr3_aa: CAWSVAGGDPPEQYF

j_call: TRBJ2-1
v_call: TRBV28
d_call: NA
clone_size: NA
cdr3_nt: TGTGCCAGCCTTAGCGGTTTGTACAATGAGCAGTTCTTC
cdr3_aa: CASLSGLYNEQFF

j_call: TRBJ2-3
v_call: TRBV30
d_call: TRBD1
clone_size: NA
cdr3_nt: TGTGCCTGGAGAAACTCGGGACAGGGAAGGGTTACGCAGTATTTT
cdr3_aa: CAWRNSGQGRVTQYF

j_call: TRBJ1-2
v_call: TRBV7-9
d_call: TRBD1
clone_size: NA
cdr3_nt: TGTGCCAGCAGCCCAGGGACAGGGTATGGCTACACCTTC
cdr3_aa: CASSPGTGYGYTF

j_call: TRBJ1-2
v_call: TRBV29-1
d_call: TRBD1
clone_size: NA
cdr3_nt: TGCAGCGACGTACAGGGGGCCTATGGCTACACCTTC
cdr3_aa: CSDVQGAYGYTF

j_call: TRBJ2-1
v_call: TRBV4-1
d_call: TRBD2
clone_size: NA
cdr3_nt: TGCGCCAGCAGCCAAGTTCTAGCGGGGGGGCCGGATGAGCAGTTCTTC
cdr3_aa: CASSQVLAGGPDEQFF

j_call: TRBJ2-7
v_call: TRBV2
d_call: NA
clone_size: NA
cdr3_nt: TGTGCCAGCAGTGAGGCGGGCGGTTCCTACGAGCAGTACTTC
cdr3_aa: CASSEAGGSYEQYF

j_call: TRBJ2-5
v_call: TRBV5-4
d_call: NA
clone_size: few
cdr3_nt: TGTGCCAGCAGCTTCCCCGGGGCTCAAGAGACCCAGTACTTC
cdr3_aa: CASSFPGAQETQYF

j_call: TRBJ2-5
v_call: TRBV29-1
d_call: TRBD1
clone_size: NA
cdr3_nt: TGCAGCGTTGAAGATCTAATAGGGGGCTCCGAGACCCAGTACTTC
cdr3_aa: CSVEDLIGGSETQYF

j_call: TRBJ2-5
v_call: TRBV7-2
d_call: NA
clone_size: NA
cdr3_nt: TGTGCCAGCAGCTTAGGTCGGGGCCGTGTGAAAGAGACCCAGTACTTC
cdr3_aa: CASSLGRGRVKETQYF

j_call: TRBJ1-6
v_call: TRBV27
d_call: TRBD1
clone_size: NA
cdr3_nt: TGTGCCAGCAGTGTCGGACAGGAGAATTCACCCCTCCACTTT
cdr3_aa: CASSVGQENSPLHF

j_call: TRBJ2-2
v_call: TRBV30
d_call: NA
clone_size: few
cdr3_nt: TGTGCCTGGAGTACTACAGGGAGCTGGGGGGAGCTGTTTTTT
cdr3_aa: CAWSTTGSWGELFF

j_call: TRBJ2-1
v_call: TRBV7-9
d_call: NA
clone_size: few
cdr3_nt: TGTGCCAGCAGCTTAGGTGGGCCCAACAATGAGCAGTTCTTC
cdr3_aa: CASSLGGPNNEQFF

j_call: TRBJ1-5
v_call: TRBV19
d_call: NA
clone_size: once
cdr3_nt: TGTGCCAGTAGTCTCAACAATCAGCCCCAGCATTTT
cdr3_aa: CASSLNNQPQHF

j_call: TRBJ2-2
v_call: TRBV7-9
d_call: TRBD2
clone_size: NA
cdr3_nt: TGTGCCAGCAGCCCAAAGACTAGCGGGGCTCCCACCGGGGAGCTGTTTTTT
cdr3_aa: CASSPKTSGAPTGELFF

j_call: TRBJ1-2
v_call: TRBV7-2
d_call: NA
clone_size: NA
cdr3_nt: TGTGCCAGCAGCTTAGTGGGGAACCCTAACTATGGCTACACCTTC
cdr3_aa: CASSLVGNPNYGYTF

j_call: TRBJ1-1
v_call: TRBV30
d_call: NA
clone_size: once
cdr3_nt: TGTGCCTGGGAGACAGGTCCAGAGACTGAAGCTTTCTTT
cdr3_aa: CAWETGPETEAFF

j_call: TRBJ1-5
v_call: TRBV28
d_call: NA
clone_size: NA
cdr3_nt: TGTGCCAGCAGTTCCTGGCTCCAATATAGCAATCAGCCCCAGCATTTT
cdr3_aa: CASSSWLQYSNQPQHF

j_call: TRBJ1-6
v_call: TRBV19
d_call: NA
clone_size: NA
cdr3_nt: TGTGCCAGTAGTATAACCGGGAATTCACCCCTCCACTTT
cdr3_aa: CASSITGNSPLHF

j_call: TRBJ2-3
v_call: TRBV29-1
d_call: NA
clone_size: NA
cdr3_nt: TGCAGCGTTGTAACAGGGAACACAGATACGCAGTATTTT
cdr3_aa: CSVVTGNTDTQYF

j_call: TRBJ2-7
v_call: TRBV6-5
d_call: TRBD1
clone_size: NA
cdr3_nt: TGTGCCAGTGGCACAGGGGTTACCTACGAGCAGTACTTC
cdr3_aa: CASGTGVTYEQYF

j_call: TRBJ1-2
v_call: TRBV5-6
d_call: NA
clone_size: NA
cdr3_nt: TGTGCCAGTGCCAGGACAGCCAGCCTCTATGGCTACACCTTC
cdr3_aa: CASARTASLYGYTF